This entry features one T cell receptor (beta chain) sequence. Antigen: not known. These data are taken from a study of shared clonotypes between healthy human individuals. Study in general: Aged 18 to 49, the donors were a couple of women and a few men.

Regarding the study as a whole: Investigators collected only blood, and repertoires in tissues likely differ. What limited the represented genetic and exposure-history diversity was the small number of donors.

Trimming took off 6 bases at V and 8 bases at J, with 10 bases between the two ends. In germline, CDR1 is MNHEY, CDR2 SMNVEV (reference sequence). This CDR3 is 12 amino acids long. Profiling relied on immunoSEQ multiplex PCR, and the TCRdb table lists in-frame clones only, not all of them. The data hold roughly 500,000 clones, with 60% to 85% observed a single time. The rearrangement links TRBV27 to TRBJ1-4; D is uncertain. The sequence came from a woman between 40 and 50 years old in good health. Some clones in this sample may be carry-over from other donors' samples. The material sequenced was PBMCs. The CDR3 DNA sequence: TGTGCCAGCAGGCGGGGTGGGGAAAAACTGTTTTTT. Its protein is CASRRGGEKLFF.